These 2 T cell receptor beta chains were sequenced from one sample in a study of T-cell memory formation after mild COVID-19. TCRdb used MiXCR to reprocess the 5' RACE reads, holding one entry per CDR3 protein. The data hold around 250,000 distinct CDR3 sequences, with roughly a tenth observed a single time. What was sequenced was PBMCs or a T cell subset sorted from them (not recorded which). The receptor set was obtained from a man younger than 30 who had mild COVID-19 (a few samples of this study predate the infection). Cell type and time point are not known.

This clonotype was picked up a small number of times. The J gene is TRBJ2-1, the V gene TRBV6-5, with D perhaps assigned TRBD1 or TRBD2 (5 bases each). The CDR3 length is 14 residues. Deletions cut 0 bases from V and 8 bases from J, with 11 bases between. The germline V gene encodes CDR1 MNHEY and CDR2 SVGAGI. CDR3 protein: CASSYSSRGYEQFF. CDR3 DNA sequence: TGTGCCAGCAGTTACTCGAGTCGGGGCTATGAGCAGTTCTTC.

The chain is built from TRBV29-1 and TRBJ2-7; 7 bases line up with TRBD2. The trim removed 4 bases at V and 3 bases at J, leaving 12 bases unmatched. The CDR3 covers 15 residues. Germline V gene data show CDR1 as SQVTM and CDR2 as ANQGSEA. As DNA, the CDR3 is TGCAGCGTTGGCCCGGGGGGAGGTTTTCTCTACGAGCAGTACTTC. Translated, it gives CSVGPGGGFLYEQYF.